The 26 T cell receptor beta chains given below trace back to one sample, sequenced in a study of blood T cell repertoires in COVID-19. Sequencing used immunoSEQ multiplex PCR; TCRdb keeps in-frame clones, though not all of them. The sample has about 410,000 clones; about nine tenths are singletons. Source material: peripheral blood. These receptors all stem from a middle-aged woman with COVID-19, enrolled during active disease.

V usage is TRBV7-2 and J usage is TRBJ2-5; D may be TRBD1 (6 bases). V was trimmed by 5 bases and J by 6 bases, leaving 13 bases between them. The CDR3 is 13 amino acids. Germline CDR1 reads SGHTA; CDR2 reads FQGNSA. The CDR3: CASSQYRDQTQYF. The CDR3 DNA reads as TGTGCCAGCAGCCAGTACAGGGATCAGACCCAGTACTTC.

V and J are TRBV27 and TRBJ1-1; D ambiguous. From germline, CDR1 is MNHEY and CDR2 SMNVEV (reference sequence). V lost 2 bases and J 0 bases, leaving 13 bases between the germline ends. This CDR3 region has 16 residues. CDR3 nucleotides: TGTGCCAGCAGTTTACGGAAGGCGGGCCTGAACACTGAAGCTTTCTTT. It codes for CASSLRKAGLNTEAFF.

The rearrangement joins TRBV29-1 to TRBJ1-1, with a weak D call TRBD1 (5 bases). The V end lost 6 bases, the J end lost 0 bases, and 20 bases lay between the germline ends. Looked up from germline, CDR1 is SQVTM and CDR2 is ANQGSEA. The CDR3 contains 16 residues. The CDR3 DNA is TGCAGCGTATTCCAGGGCTCCGGTTTTATGAACACTGAAGCTTTCTTT. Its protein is CSVFQGSGFMNTEAFF.

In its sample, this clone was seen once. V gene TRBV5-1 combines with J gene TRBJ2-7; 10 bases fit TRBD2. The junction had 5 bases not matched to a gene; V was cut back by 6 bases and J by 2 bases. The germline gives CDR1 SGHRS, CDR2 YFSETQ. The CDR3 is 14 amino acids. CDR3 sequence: CASTFLAGAYEQYF. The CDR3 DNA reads TGCGCCAGCACGTTCCTAGCGGGAGCCTACGAGCAGTACTTC.

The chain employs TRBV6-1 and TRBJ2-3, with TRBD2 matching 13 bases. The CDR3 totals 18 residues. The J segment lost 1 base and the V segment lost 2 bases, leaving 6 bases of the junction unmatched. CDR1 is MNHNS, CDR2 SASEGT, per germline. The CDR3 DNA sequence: TGTGCCAGCAGTGAATGGCGGACTAGCGGGGGCGGCACAGATACGCAGTATTTT. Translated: CASSEWRTSGGGTDTQYF.

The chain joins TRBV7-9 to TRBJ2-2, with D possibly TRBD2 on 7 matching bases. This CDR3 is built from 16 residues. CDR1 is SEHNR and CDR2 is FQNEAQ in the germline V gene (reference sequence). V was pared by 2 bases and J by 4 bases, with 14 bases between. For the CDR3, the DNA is TGTGCCAGCAGCTTAAAGGGGGGGCCTGTCACCGGGGAGCTGTTTTTT. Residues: CASSLKGGPVTGELFF.

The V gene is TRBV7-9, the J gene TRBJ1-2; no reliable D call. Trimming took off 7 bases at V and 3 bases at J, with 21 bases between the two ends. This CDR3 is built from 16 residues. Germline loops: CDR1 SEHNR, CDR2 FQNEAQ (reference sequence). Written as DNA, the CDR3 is TGTGCCAGCACCTTTTTACAGCGGTCTCTCGACTATGGCTACACCTTC. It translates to CASTFLQRSLDYGYTF.

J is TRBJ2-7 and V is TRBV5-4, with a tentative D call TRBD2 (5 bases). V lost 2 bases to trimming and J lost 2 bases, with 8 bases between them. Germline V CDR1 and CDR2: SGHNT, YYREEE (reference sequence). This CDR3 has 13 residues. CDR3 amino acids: CASSLQTTYEQYF. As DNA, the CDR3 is TGTGCCAGCAGCTTACAGACTACCTACGAGCAGTACTTC.

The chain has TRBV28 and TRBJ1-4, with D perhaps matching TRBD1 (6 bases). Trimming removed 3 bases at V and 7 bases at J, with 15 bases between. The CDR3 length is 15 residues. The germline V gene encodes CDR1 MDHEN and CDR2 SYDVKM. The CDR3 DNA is TGTGCCAGCAGTTTTTCCGACAGGAAGGTTGAAAAACTGTTTTTT. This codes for CASSFSDRKVEKLFF.

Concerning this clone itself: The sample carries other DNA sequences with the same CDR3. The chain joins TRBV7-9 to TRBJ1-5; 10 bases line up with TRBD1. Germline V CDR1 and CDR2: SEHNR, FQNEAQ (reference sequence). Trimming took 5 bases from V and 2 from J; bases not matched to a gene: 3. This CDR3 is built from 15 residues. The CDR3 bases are TGTGCCAGCAGCCTCGGGACAGGGGGCAATCAGCCCCAGCATTTT. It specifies CASSLGTGGNQPQHF.

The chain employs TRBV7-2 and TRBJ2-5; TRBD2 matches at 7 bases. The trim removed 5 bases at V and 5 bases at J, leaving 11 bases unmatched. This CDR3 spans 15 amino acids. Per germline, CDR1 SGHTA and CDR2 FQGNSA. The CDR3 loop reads CASSEQFSGRETQYF. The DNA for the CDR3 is TGTGCCAGCAGCGAACAATTTAGCGGGCGTGAGACCCAGTACTTC. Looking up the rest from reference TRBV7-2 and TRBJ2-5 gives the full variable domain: GAGVSQSPSNKVTEKGKDVELRCDPISGHTALYWYRQSLGQGLEFLIYFQGNSAPDKSGLPSDRFSAERTGGSVSTLTIQRTQQEDSAVYLCASSEQFSGRETQYFGPGTRLLVL.

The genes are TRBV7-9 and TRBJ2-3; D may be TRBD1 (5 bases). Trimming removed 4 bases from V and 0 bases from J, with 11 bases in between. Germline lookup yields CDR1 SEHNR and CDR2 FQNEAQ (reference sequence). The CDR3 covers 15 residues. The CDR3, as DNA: TGTGCCAGCAGCTCTTTGACAGCGAGCACAGATACGCAGTATTTT. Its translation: CASSSLTASTDTQYF.

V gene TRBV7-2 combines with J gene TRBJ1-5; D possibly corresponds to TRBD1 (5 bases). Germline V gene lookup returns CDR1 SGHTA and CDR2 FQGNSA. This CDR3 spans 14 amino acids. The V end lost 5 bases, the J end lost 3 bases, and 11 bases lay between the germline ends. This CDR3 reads CASSETGLNQPQHF. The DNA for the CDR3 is TGTGCCAGCAGCGAAACAGGTCTCAATCAGCCCCAGCATTTT.

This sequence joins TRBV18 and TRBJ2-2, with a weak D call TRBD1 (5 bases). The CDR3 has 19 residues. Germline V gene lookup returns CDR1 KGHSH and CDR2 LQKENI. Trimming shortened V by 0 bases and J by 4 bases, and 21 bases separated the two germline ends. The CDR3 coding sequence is TGTGCCAGCTCACCACCGTCCGCAGGGATACAGTCTGGCACCGGGGAGCTGTTTTTT. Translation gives CASSPPSAGIQSGTGELFF.

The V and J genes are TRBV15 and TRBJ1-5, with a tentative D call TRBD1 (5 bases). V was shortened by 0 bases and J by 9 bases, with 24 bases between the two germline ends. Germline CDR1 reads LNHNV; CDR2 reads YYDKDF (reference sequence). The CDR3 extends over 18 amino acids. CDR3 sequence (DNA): TGTGCCACCAGCAGAGATAACCCGTTCGCGGCAGGGAAAGCGCCCCAGCATTTT. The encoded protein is CATSRDNPFAAGKAPQHF.

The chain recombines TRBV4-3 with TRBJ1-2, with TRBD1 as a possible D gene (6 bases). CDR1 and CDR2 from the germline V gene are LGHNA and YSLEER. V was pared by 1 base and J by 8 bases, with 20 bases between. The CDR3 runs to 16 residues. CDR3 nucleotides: TGCGCCAGCAGCCAAGGAGGGGGGGGCGACCCTAGGGGCTACACCTTC. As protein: CASSQGGGGDPRGYTF.

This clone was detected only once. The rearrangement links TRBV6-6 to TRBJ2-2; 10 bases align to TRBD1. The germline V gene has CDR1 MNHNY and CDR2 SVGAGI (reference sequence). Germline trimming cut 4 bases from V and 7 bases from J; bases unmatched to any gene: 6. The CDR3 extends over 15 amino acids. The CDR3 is CASSLRQGAVGELFF. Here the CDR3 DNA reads TGTGCCAGCAGTTTGAGACAGGGGGCGGTCGGGGAGCTGTTTTTT.

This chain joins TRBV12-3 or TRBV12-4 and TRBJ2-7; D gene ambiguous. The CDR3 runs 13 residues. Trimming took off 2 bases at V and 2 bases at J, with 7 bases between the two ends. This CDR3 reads CASSLNGAYEQYF. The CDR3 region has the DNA TGTGCCAGCAGTTTAAACGGAGCCTACGAGCAGTACTTC.

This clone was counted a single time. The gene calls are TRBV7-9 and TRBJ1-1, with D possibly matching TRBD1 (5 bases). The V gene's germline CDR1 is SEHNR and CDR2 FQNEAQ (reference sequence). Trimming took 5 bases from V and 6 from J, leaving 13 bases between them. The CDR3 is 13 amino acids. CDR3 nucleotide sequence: TGTGCCAGCAGCACCACCCAGGGTGCTGAAGCTTTCTTT. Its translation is CASSTTQGAEAFF.

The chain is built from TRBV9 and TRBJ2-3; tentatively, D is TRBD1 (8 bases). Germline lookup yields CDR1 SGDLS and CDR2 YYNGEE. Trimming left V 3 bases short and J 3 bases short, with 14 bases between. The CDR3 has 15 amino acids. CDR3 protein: CASSAGQGGTDTQYF. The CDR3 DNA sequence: TGTGCCAGCAGCGCCGGACAGGGAGGGACAGATACGCAGTATTTT. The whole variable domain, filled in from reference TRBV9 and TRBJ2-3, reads DSGVTQTPKHLITATGQRVTLRCSPRSGDLSVYWYQQSLDQGLQFLIQYYNGEERAKGNILERFSAQQFPDLHSELNLSSLELGDSALYFCASSAGQGGTDTQYFGPGTRLTVL.

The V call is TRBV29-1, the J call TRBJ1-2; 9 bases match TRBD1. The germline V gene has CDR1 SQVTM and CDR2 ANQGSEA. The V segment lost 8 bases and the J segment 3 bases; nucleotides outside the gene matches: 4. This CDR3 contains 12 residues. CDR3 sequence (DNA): TGCAGCACGCGGACAGGGGACTATGGCTACACCTTC. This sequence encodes CSTRTGDYGYTF.

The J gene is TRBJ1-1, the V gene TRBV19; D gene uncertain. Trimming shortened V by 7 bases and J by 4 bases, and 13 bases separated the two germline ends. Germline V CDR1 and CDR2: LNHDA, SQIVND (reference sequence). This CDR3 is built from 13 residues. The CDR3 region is CASTVEAGTEAFF. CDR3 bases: TGTGCCAGTACCGTGGAGGCGGGCACTGAAGCTTTCTTT. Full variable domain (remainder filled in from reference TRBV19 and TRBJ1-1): DGGITQSPKYLFRKEGQNVTLSCEQNLNHDAMYWYRQDPGQGLRLIYYSQIVNDFQKGDIAEGYSVSREKKESFPLTVTSAQKNPTAFYLCASTVEAGTEAFFGQGTRLTVV.

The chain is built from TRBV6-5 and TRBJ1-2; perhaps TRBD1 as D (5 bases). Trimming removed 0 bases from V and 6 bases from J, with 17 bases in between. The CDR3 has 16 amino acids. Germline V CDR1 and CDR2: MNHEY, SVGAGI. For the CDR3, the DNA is TGTGCCAGCAGTTACTCGGGGCAGGGAAGTTATAATGGCTACACCTTC. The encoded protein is CASSYSGQGSYNGYTF.

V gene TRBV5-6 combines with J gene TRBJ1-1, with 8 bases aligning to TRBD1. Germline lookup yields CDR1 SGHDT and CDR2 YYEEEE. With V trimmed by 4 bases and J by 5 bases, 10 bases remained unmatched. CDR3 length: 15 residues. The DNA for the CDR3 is TGTGCCAGCAGCGCGCTTCTCCAGGGGGCTACTGAAGCTTTCTTT. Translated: CASSALLQGATEAFF. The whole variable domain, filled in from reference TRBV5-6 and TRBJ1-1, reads DAGVTQSPTHLIKTRGQQVTLRCSPKSGHDTVSWYQQALGQGPQFIFQYYEEEERQRGNFPDRFSGHQFPNYSSELNVNALLLGDSALYLCASSALLQGATEAFFGQGTRLTVV.

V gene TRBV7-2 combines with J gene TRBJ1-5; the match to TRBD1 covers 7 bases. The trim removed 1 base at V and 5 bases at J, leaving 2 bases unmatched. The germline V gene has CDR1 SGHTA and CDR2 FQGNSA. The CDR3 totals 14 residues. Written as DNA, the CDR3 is TGTGCCAGCAGCTTAGGCAGGGGGGATCAGCCCCAGCATTTT. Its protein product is CASSLGRGDQPQHF.

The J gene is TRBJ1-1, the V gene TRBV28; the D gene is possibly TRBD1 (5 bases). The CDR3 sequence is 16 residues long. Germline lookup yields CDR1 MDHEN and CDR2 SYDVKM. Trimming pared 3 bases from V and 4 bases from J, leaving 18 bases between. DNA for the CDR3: TGTGCCAGCAGTTTGTTGTCTTTCAGGGCCAGCACTGAAGCTTTCTTT. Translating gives CASSLLSFRASTEAFF.